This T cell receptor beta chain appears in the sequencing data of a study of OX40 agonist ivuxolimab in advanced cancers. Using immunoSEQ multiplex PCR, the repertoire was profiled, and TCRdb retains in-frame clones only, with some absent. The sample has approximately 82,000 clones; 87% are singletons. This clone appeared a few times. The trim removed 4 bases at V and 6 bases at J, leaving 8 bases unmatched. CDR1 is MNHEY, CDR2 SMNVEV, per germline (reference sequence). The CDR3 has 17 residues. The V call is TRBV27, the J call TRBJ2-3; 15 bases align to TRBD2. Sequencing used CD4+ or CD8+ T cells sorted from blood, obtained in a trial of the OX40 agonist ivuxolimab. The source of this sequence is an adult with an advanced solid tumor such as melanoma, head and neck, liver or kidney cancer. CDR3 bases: TGTGCCAGCAGTTCCCCAGGACTAGCGGGAGGGCCGGATACGCAGTATTTT. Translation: CASSSPGLAGGPDTQYF.